These 30 T cell receptor beta chains share one sample of origin, sequenced in a study of T cells in Graves' hyperthyroidism and ophthalmopathy. It was RNA transcripts that yielded the amplified TCR beta CDR3 regions. When the TCR CDR3 underwent first-round RT-PCR, the HTBI primer set was used. TCRdb passed the multiplex PCR reads through MiXCR, listing each CDR3 protein once. The sample holds hundreds of thousands of distinct CDR3 sequences, 15% to 20% seen once. Sample: blood. These receptors all stem from a woman aged 18-30 years with Graves' hyperthyroidism.

This clonotype was picked up many times. This sequence joins TRBV15 and TRBJ1-1; D perhaps matches TRBD1 (6 bases). With 1 base removed from V and 1 base from J, the gap between germline ends came to 13 bases. Germline V CDR1 and CDR2: LNHNV, YYDKDF (reference sequence). The CDR3 runs 16 residues. This chain's CDR3 is CATSRVTGSKNTEAFF. CDR3 nucleotide sequence: TGTGCCACCAGCAGAGTCACAGGGAGTAAGAACACTGAAGCTTTCTTT.

The chain links TRBV6-2 or TRBV6-3 to TRBJ2-7; TRBD2 aligns across 12 bases. V lost 5 bases, J lost 4 bases, and 6 bases stayed unmatched. The CDR3 spans 15 residues. Germline CDR1 and CDR2: MNHEY and SVGEGT. Here the CDR3 DNA reads TGTGCCAGCAGTGGCCAGGGACTAGCGGGTTACGAGCAGTACTTC. Its translation: CASSGQGLAGYEQYF.

This clonotype was counted many times. The chain joins TRBV7-9 to TRBJ2-7, with D perhaps TRBD1 (8 bases). Trimming removed 6 bases from V and 2 bases from J, with 14 bases in between. The CDR3 length is 14 residues. CDR1 SEHNR and CDR2 FQNEAQ come from the germline V gene (reference sequence). This CDR3 reads CASRRGTGAYEQYF. CDR3 DNA: TGTGCCAGCAGGCGGGGGACAGGCGCCTACGAGCAGTACTTC.

This clonotype was seen many times. The CDR3 sequence is CASSQNRDRAHGGYGYTF. The CDR3 region has the DNA TGTGCCAGCAGCCAAAACCGGGACAGGGCCCATGGAGGCTATGGCTACACCTTC. J is TRBJ1-2 and V is TRBV11-3; 9 bases are a match to TRBD1. CDR3 length equals 18 residues. Looked up from germline, CDR1 is SGHNT and CDR2 is YENEEA. V dropped 5 bases and J dropped 4; count of bases not matched to a gene: 17.

The chain couples TRBV11-2 to TRBJ2-5, with TRBD2 identical over 9 bases. There are 15 residues in the CDR3. Trimming took 3 bases from V and 5 from J; bases not matched to a gene: 7. Germline V gene lookup returns CDR1 SGHAT and CDR2 FQNNGV. Written as DNA, the CDR3 is TGTGCCAGCAGCTTTGGAGCGGGGGGATGGGAGACCCAGTACTTC. It yields the protein CASSFGAGGWETQYF.

In its sample, this clonotype was seen many times. The chain recombines TRBV20-1 with TRBJ2-7, with a weak D call TRBD2 (6 bases). This CDR3 spans 15 amino acids. The V end lost 0 bases, the J end lost 4 bases, and 16 bases lay between the germline ends. The germline gives CDR1 DFQATT, CDR2 SNEGSKA (reference sequence). The CDR3 is CSARDHNGGVYEQYF. The CDR3 DNA reads TGCAGTGCTAGAGATCACAATGGAGGGGTTTACGAGCAGTACTTC.

This clonotype appeared many times. One base away lies a much larger clone, so this may be a sequencing read error. The chain uses TRBV12-3 or TRBV12-4 and TRBJ2-5; 8 nucleotides align to TRBD1. Trimming removed 5 bases from V and 7 bases from J; junction bases left unmatched: 6. CDR3 length: 13 residues. The chain's CDR3 is CASSPTGGGTQYF. The CDR3, as DNA: TGTGCCAGCAGTCCTACAGGGGGAGGGACCCAGTACTTC.

This clonotype appeared many times. This rearrangement joins TRBV19 to TRBJ1-1; no definite D call. The V gene's germline CDR1 is LNHDA and CDR2 SQIVND (reference sequence). V lost 5 bases to trimming and J lost 3 bases, with 16 bases between them. This CDR3 spans 15 amino acids. CDR3 amino acids: CASSPRGVGDTEAFF. CDR3 sequence (DNA): TGTGCCAGTAGTCCCCGTGGGGTAGGAGACACTGAAGCTTTCTTT.

This clonotype was seen ten or more times. This sequence joins TRBV10-2 and TRBJ1-2; unclear D gene. Germline V lookup: CDR1 WSHSY, CDR2 SAAADI. This CDR3 spans 14 amino acids. Trimming cost V 0 bases and J 4 bases, with 9 bases left between them. The chain's CDR3 is CASSESIRSYGYTF. CDR3 DNA: TGCGCCAGCAGTGAGTCGATTCGCTCCTATGGCTACACCTTC.

There are many counts of this clonotype. This chain joins TRBV13 and TRBJ1-2; no reliable D call. Germline V gene data show CDR1 as PRHDT and CDR2 as FYEKMQ (reference sequence). Trimming took 1 base from V and 5 from J, leaving 8 bases between them. The CDR3 extends over 13 amino acids. CDR3 residues: CASSLVGAYGYTF. DNA for the CDR3: TGTGCCAGCAGCTTAGTTGGCGCTTATGGCTACACCTTC. The whole variable domain, remainder taken from reference TRBV13 and TRBJ1-2, is AAGVIQSPRHLIKEKRETATLKCYPIPRHDTVYWYQQGPGQDPQFLISFYEKMQSDKGSIPDRFSAQQFSDYHSELNMSSLELGDSALYFCASSLVGAYGYTFGSGTRLTVV.

This clonotype was counted many times. This chain connects TRBV18 to TRBJ2-5; the D gene is possibly TRBD1 (6 bases). CDR3 size: 16 residues. Germline CDR1 is KGHSH and CDR2 is LQKENI. V lost 1 base, J lost 5 bases, and 17 bases lay in between. The DNA of the CDR3 is TGTGCCAGCTCACCACGCCCAGGGGAGAATCGTGAGACCCAGTACTTC. It translates to CASSPRPGENRETQYF.

This clonotype was recorded a few times. The chain couples TRBV4-1 to TRBJ1-2, with 10 bases lining up with TRBD1. V lost 3 bases to trimming and J lost 8 bases; unmatched junction nucleotides: 18. From germline, CDR1 is MGHRA and CDR2 YSYEKL. The CDR3 consists of 18 residues. The CDR3 reads CASSHLRAQDRGRGGYTF. In DNA, the CDR3 is TGCGCCAGCAGCCATCTCCGGGCCCAGGACAGGGGGAGAGGAGGCTACACCTTC.

The rearrangement joins TRBV6-1 to TRBJ1-5; 8 bases fit TRBD1. The CDR3 consists of 16 residues. Germline-derived CDR1 and CDR2 are MNHNS and SASEGT. V lost 2 bases, J lost 0 bases, and 3 bases stayed unmatched. CDR3: CASSETGGVSNQPQHF. The CDR3 DNA reads TGTGCCAGCAGTGAAACAGGGGGAGTTAGCAATCAGCCCCAGCATTTT.

About this clonotype: Since a much larger clone is just one base distant, this may be a read error. The rearrangement links TRBV28 to TRBJ2-1; no clear D. This CDR3 has 14 amino acids. V lost 3 bases to trimming and J lost 5 bases, with 11 bases between them. Germline CDR1 and CDR2: MDHEN and SYDVKM. Here the CDR3 DNA reads TGTGCCAGCAGTTTCATCCTAATTAACAATGAGCAGTTCTTC. Protein sequence: CASSFILINNEQFF.

The chain employs TRBV14 and TRBJ2-2; D is unclear. The CDR3 loop spans 16 amino acids. Germline V CDR1 and CDR2: SGHDN, FVKESK. V lost 4 bases to trimming and J lost 0 bases, with 12 bases between them. This chain's CDR3 is CASSLGRAANTGELFF. CDR3 in DNA: TGTGCCAGCAGCCTGGGAAGGGCCGCGAACACCGGGGAGCTGTTTTTT.

V and J are TRBV11-2 and TRBJ1-3, with D unclear. The CDR3 has 14 residues. Trimming took off 6 bases at V and 3 bases at J, with 12 bases between the two ends. Germline values: CDR1 SGHAT, CDR2 FQNNGV. CDR3: CASRAVRGGNTIYF. CDR3 DNA sequence: TGTGCCAGCAGGGCCGTTCGCGGTGGAAACACCATATATTTT.

In this sample, this clonotype turned up many times. The genes are TRBV6-1 and TRBJ2-7, with 7 bases matching TRBD1. The junction had 8 bases not matched to a gene; V was cut back by 5 bases and J by 4 bases. CDR3 length: 14 amino acids. The germline V gene encodes CDR1 MNHNS and CDR2 SASEGT. CDR3 in DNA: TGTGCCAGCAGTAGGGGGCCGGACGGTTACGAGCAGTACTTC. It is translated as CASSRGPDGYEQYF.

The chain employs TRBV10-3 and TRBJ1-2; 8 positions agree with TRBD1. After removal of 6 bases from V and 5 bases from J, the junction contained 11 bases not matched to a gene. From germline, CDR1 is ENHRY and CDR2 SYGVKD. CDR3 length: 15 amino acids. The CDR3 bases are TGTGCCATCAGCCTTTGGACAGGGTTTGGGTATGGCTACACCTTC. Residues: CAISLWTGFGYGYTF.

This clonotype was seen ten or more times. The rearrangement joins TRBV12-3 or TRBV12-4 to TRBJ1-3; maybe TRBD1 (6 bases). V lost 3 bases and J lost 4, with 22 bases in between. The CDR3 has 18 residues. The CDR3 DNA reads TGTGCCAGCAGTTTGGACTACCGGGACATCGAAGACGGAAACACCATATATTTT. This gives the protein CASSLDYRDIEDGNTIYF.

This clonotype was detected many times. This chain uses TRBV6-5 with TRBJ1-3, with unresolved D. CDR1 MNHEY and CDR2 SVGAGI come from the germline V gene. This CDR3 contains 14 residues. The ends were cut back, 2 bases at V and 4 bases at J, with 9 bases in the middle. CDR3 DNA sequence: TGTGCCAGCAGTTACGGGGTCTCCGGAAACACCATATATTTT. It codes for CASSYGVSGNTIYF.

This chain connects TRBV6-1 to TRBJ1-2, with 9 bases aligning to TRBD1. This CDR3 comprises 16 residues. V trimming: 7 bases; J trimming: 2 bases; junction bases outside the gene matches: 11. Germline values: CDR1 MNHNS, CDR2 SASEGT. CDR3 nucleotides: TGTGCCAGCAAAATCGGAACAGGGGGCGGAAACTATGGCTACACCTTC. Its translation is CASKIGTGGGNYGYTF.

This clonotype was counted a few times. The chain combines TRBV9 with TRBJ2-2, with D hard to call. CDR3 length: 13 amino acids. Between the trimmed V and J ends, which lost 2 bases and 6 bases, there was a span of 8 bases. Germline loops: CDR1 SGDLS, CDR2 YYNGEE. The CDR3 loop reads CASSVVLAGELFF. CDR3 coding DNA: TGTGCCAGCAGCGTTGTTTTAGCCGGGGAGCTGTTTTTT.

This clonotype occurred many times. The chain links TRBV5-1 to TRBJ2-7; TRBD2 is a possible D gene (6 bases). CDR1 and CDR2 (germline): SGHRS, YFSETQ. CDR3 length equals 15 residues. Trimming removed 1 base from V and 2 bases from J, with 13 bases in between. CDR3 amino acids: CASSLSAGRTYEQYF. CDR3 in DNA: TGCGCCAGCAGCTTGTCGGCGGGACGAACCTACGAGCAGTACTTC.

There are many counts of this clonotype. The V call is TRBV28, the J call TRBJ1-2, with D perhaps matching TRBD1 (5 bases). CDR3 length: 13 amino acids. Germline assignment: CDR1 MDHEN and CDR2 SYDVKM. V lost 7 bases and J 3 bases, leaving 12 bases between the germline ends. This chain's CDR3 is CASNPTVHYGYTF. CDR3 DNA sequence: TGTGCCAGCAATCCGACAGTCCACTATGGCTACACCTTC.

Details on this clonotype: Sequence at one end of the junction differs from germline and may be a read error. The chain links TRBV13 to TRBJ1-2; D perhaps matches TRBD1 (6 bases). From germline, CDR1 is PRHDT and CDR2 FYEKMQ (reference sequence). This CDR3 has 15 residues. The CDR3 reads CASSLNRGPIYGYAF. For the CDR3, the DNA is TGTGCCAGCAGCTTAAACCGGGGGCCCATCTATGGCTACGCCTTC.

This rearrangement joins TRBV12-5 to TRBJ2-7, with D hard to call. This CDR3 is 14 amino acids long. V was cut by 1 base and J by 5 bases, with 12 bases left in between. Germline CDR1 reads LGHNT; CDR2 reads FRNRAP. CDR3 residues: CASGLGVRMDEQYF. In DNA form, the CDR3 reads TGTGCTAGTGGTTTGGGAGTTAGAATGGACGAGCAGTACTTC.

The sample holds a few counts of this clonotype. The rearrangement uses TRBV2 and TRBJ1-5, with D unclear. The CDR3 length is 16 residues. The germline V gene encodes CDR1 SNHLY and CDR2 FYNNEI. The V end lost 3 bases, the J end lost 1 base, and 13 bases lay between the germline ends. The CDR3 spells CASSDDGRGSNQPQHF. The CDR3 DNA is TGTGCCAGCAGTGACGACGGGCGGGGAAGCAATCAGCCCCAGCATTTT. Together with reference TRBV2 and TRBJ1-5, the CDR3 gives the full variable domain: EPEVTQTPSHQVTQMGQEVILRCVPISNHLYFYWYRQILGQKVEFLVSFYNNEISEKSEIFDDQFSVERPDGSNFTLKIRSTKLEDSAMYFCASSDDGRGSNQPQHFGDGTRLSIL.

The rearrangement joins TRBV14 to TRBJ2-7; a weak D match, TRBD1 (6 bases). V was trimmed by 5 bases and J by 9 bases, leaving 17 bases between them. The CDR3 totals 13 residues. Germline CDR1 is SGHDN and CDR2 is FVKESK. This chain's CDR3 is CASSYRDTFWQYF. The DNA for the CDR3 is TGTGCCAGCAGCTACCGGGACACATTTTGGCAGTACTTC.

This clonotype was counted a few times. V is TRBV15 and J is TRBJ2-5; TRBD2 matches 7 bases. The CDR3 covers 14 residues. Germline-derived CDR1 and CDR2 are LNHNV and YYDKDF (reference sequence). Trimming took 8 bases from V and 0 from J; bases not matched to a gene: 6. The CDR3 spells CATANGGYQETQYF. The CDR3, as DNA: TGTGCCACCGCAAACGGGGGGTACCAAGAGACCCAGTACTTC.

The CDR3 reads CASKTPGLETQYF. CDR3 nucleotide sequence: TGTGCCAGCAAGACCCCCGGGTTGGAGACCCAGTACTTC. The genes are TRBV13 and TRBJ2-5; D uncertain. Trimming pared 7 bases from V and 5 bases from J, leaving 14 bases between. Per germline, CDR1 PRHDT and CDR2 FYEKMQ (reference sequence). This CDR3 has 13 amino acids.